The subject of this entry is one TCR beta chain. The immunoSEQ assay was v3. The repertoire was sequenced with immunoSEQ multiplex PCR; TCRdb's copy has only in-frame clones and lacks some. The sample lists 25,000 to 30,000 clones, over 55% occurring once. This specimen comes from a study of TIL therapy for anti-PD-1-resistant metastatic lung cancer. The germline CDR1 and CDR2 sequences are SGDLS and YYNGEE. The V segment lost 7 bases and the J segment 2 bases; nucleotides outside the gene matches: 6. CDR3 length equals 14 residues. Stated time point: pre-treatment sample, taken before nivolumab and TIL therapy. Pleural nodules or supraclavicular lymph nodes made up most of the excised metastases sampled.

This rearrangement joins TRBV9 to TRBJ2-3, with 8 bases fitting TRBD2. Sequenced here: tumor tissue, sampled at baseline. The receptor comes from a woman aged 30-79 years with non-small cell lung cancer. The CDR3 nucleotides read TGTGCCAGCGAAGCGGGAGTCCACACAGATACGCAGTATTTT. As protein: CASEAGVHTDTQYF.